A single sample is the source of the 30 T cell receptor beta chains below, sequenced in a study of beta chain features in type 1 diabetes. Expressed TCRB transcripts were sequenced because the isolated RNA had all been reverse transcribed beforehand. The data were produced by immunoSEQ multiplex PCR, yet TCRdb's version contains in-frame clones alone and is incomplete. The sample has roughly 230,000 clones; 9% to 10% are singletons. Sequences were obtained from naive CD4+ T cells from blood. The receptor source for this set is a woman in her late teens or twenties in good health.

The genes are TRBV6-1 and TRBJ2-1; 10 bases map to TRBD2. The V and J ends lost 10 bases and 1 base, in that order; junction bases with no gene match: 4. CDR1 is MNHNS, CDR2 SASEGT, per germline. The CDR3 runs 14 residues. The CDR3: CATQTSGSYNEQFF. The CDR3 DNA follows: TGTGCCACCCAGACTAGCGGGTCCTACAATGAGCAGTTCTTC.

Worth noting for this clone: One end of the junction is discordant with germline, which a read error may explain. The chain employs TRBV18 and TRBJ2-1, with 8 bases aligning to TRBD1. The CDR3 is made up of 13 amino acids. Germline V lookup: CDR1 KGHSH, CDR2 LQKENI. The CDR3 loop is CASSPDREGARVF. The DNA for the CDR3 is TGTGCCAGCTCACCGGACAGGGAAGGGGCAAGGGTCTTC.

The CDR3 sequence is CASSLDNPYGYTF. CDR3 in DNA: TGCGCCAGCAGCCTTGACAACCCCTATGGCTACACCTTC. This rearrangement joins TRBV5-1 to TRBJ1-2; no firm D call. V lost 4 bases and J 4 bases, leaving 11 bases between the germline ends. The CDR3 consists of 13 residues. The germline CDR1 and CDR2 sequences are SGHRS and YFSETQ.

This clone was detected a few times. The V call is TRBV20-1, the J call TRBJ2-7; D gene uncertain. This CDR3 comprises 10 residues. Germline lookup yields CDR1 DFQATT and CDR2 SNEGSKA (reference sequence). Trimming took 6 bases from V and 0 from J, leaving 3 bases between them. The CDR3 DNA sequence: TGCAGTGCCGTCTCCTACGAGCAGTACTTC. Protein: CSAVSYEQYF.

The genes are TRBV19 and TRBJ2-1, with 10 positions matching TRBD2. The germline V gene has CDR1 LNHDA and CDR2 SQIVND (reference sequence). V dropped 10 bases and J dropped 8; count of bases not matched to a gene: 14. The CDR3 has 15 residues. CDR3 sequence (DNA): TGTGCCACTCAGGATGAGCGGGGGGGCAGCTATGAGCAGTTCTTC. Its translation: CATQDERGGSYEQFF.

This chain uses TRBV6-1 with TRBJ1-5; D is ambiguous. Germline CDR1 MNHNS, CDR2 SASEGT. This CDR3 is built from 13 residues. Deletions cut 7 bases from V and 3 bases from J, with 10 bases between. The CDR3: CASISGFNQPQHF. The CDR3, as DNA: TGTGCCAGCATTTCGGGTTTCAATCAGCCCCAGCATTTT.

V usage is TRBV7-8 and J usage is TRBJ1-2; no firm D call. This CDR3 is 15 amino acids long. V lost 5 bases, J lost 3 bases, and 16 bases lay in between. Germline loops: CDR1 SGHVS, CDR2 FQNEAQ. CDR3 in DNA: TGTGCCAGCAGCAAGCGGGATGTTCCAGACTATGGCTACACCTTC. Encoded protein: CASSKRDVPDYGYTF. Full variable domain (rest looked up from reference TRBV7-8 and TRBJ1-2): GAGVSQSPRYKVAKRGQDVALRCDPISGHVSLFWYQQALGQGPEFLTYFQNEAQLDKSGLPSDRFFAERPEGSVSTLKIQRTQQEDSAVYLCASSKRDVPDYGYTFGSGTRLTVV.

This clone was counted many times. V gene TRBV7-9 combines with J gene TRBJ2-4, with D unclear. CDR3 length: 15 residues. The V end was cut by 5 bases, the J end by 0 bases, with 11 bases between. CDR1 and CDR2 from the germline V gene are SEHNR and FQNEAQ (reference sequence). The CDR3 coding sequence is TGTGCCAGCAGCAGTCGCGATTTAGCCAAAAACATTCAGTACTTC. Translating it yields CASSSRDLAKNIQYF.

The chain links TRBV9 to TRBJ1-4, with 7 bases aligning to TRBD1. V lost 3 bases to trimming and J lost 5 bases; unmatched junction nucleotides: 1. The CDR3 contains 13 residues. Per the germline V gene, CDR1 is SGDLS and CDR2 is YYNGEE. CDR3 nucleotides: TGTGCCAGCAGCGAGACAGGGAATGAAAAACTGTTTTTT. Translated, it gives CASSETGNEKLFF.

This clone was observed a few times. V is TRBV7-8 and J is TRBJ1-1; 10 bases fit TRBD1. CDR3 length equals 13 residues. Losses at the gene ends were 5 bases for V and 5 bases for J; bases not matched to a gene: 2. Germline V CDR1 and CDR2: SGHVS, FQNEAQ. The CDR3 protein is CASSVGQGTEAFF. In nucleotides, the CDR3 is TGTGCCAGCAGCGTGGGACAGGGGACTGAAGCTTTCTTT.

CDR3 coding DNA: TGTGCCAGCAGTTTATCGGCAGGGTCGAGTGGAGGCTACACCTTC. Translated: CASSLSAGSSGGYTF. The rearrangement links TRBV28 to TRBJ1-2; D is perhaps TRBD1 (5 bases). In germline, CDR1 is MDHEN, CDR2 SYDVKM. The CDR3 extends over 15 amino acids. Trimming left V 1 base short and J 8 bases short, with 17 bases between.

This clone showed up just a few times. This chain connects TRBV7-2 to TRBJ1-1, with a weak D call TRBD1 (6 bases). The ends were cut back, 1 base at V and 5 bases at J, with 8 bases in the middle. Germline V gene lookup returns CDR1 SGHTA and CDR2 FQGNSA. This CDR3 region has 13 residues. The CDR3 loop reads CASSLGQETEAFF. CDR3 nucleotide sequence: TGTGCCAGCAGCTTAGGACAGGAGACTGAAGCTTTCTTT.

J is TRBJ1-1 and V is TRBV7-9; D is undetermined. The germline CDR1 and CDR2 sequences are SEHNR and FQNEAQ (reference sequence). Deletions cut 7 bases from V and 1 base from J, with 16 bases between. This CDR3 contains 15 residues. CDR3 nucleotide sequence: TGTGCCAGCACCTACAACCTACAGCCGAACACTGAAGCTTTCTTT. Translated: CASTYNLQPNTEAFF.

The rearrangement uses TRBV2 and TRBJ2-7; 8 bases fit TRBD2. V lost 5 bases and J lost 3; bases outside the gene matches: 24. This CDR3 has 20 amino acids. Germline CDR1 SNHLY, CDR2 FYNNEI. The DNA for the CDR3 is TGTGCCAGCAGTCACCGGGGCTCAGAACCGACCCGGGGGGGCTACTACGAGCAGTACTTC. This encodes CASSHRGSEPTRGGYYEQYF.

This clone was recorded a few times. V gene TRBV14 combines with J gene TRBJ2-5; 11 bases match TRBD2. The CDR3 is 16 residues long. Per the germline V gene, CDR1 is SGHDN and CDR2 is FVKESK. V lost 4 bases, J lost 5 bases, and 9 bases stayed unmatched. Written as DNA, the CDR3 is TGTGCCAGCAGCCCTCATAGCGGGAGGGGTGAGGAGACCCAGTACTTC. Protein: CASSPHSGRGEETQYF.

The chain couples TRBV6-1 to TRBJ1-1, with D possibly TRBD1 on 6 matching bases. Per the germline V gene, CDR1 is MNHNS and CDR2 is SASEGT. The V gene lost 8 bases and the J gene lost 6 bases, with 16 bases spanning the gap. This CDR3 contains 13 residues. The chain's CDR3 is CASPDAGVPEAFF. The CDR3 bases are TGTGCCAGCCCTGACGCAGGGGTCCCTGAAGCTTTCTTT.

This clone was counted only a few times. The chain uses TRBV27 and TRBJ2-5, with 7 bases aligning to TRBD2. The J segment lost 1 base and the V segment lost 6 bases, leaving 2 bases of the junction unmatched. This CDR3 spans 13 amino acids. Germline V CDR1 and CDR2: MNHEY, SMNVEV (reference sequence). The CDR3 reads CASRASGQETQYF. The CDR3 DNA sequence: TGTGCCAGCAGGGCTAGCGGCCAAGAGACCCAGTACTTC.

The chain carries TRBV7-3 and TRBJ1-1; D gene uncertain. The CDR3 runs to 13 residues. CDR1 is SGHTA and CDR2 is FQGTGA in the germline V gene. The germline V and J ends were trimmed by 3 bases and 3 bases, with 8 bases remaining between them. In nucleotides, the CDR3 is TGTGCCAGCAGCTTCCTCGGGGACACTGAAGCTTTCTTT. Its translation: CASSFLGDTEAFF.

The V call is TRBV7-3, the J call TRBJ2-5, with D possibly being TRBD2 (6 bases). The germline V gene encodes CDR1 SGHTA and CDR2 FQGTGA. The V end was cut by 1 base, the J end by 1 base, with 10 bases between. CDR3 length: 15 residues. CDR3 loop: CASSLIGGSQETQYF. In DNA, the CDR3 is TGTGCCAGCAGCTTAATTGGGGGGAGCCAAGAGACCCAGTACTTC. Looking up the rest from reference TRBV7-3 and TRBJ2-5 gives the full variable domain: GAGVSQTPSNKVTEKGKYVELRCDPISGHTALYWYRQSLGQGPEFLIYFQGTGAADDSGLPNDRFFAVRPEGSVSTLKIQRTERGDSAVYLCASSLIGGSQETQYFGPGTRLLVL.

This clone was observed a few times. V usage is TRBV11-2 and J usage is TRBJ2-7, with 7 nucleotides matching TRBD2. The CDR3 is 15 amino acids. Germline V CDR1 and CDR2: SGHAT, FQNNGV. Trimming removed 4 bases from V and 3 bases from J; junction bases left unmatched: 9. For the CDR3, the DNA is TGTGCCAGCAGCTCCCAGGCGGCTAGCGGCTACGAGCAGTACTTC. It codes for CASSSQAASGYEQYF.

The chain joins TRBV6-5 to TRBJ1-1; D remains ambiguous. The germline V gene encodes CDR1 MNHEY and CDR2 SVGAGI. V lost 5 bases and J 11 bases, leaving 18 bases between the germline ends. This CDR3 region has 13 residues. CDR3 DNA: TGTGCCAGCAGTGAAGCTCGGGTGGCGGAGGCTTTCTTT. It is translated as CASSEARVAEAFF.

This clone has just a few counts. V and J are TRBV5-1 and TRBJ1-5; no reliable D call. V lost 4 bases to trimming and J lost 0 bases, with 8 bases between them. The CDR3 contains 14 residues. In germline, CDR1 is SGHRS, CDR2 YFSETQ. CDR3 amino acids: CASSLPYSNQPQHF. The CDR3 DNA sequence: TGCGCCAGCAGCCTTCCTTATAGCAATCAGCCCCAGCATTTT.

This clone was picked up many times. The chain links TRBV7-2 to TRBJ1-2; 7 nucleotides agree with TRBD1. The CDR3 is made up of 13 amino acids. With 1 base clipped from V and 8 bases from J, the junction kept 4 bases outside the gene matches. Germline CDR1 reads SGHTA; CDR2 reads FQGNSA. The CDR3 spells CASSLDDRVGYTF. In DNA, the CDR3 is TGTGCCAGCAGCTTAGACGACAGGGTCGGCTACACCTTC.

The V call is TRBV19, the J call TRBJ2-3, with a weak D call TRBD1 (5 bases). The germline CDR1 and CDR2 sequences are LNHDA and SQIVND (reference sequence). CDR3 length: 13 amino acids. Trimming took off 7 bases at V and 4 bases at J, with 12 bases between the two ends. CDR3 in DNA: TGTGCCAGTACCCCAGGGCTCGCAGATACGCAGTATTTT. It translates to CASTPGLADTQYF.

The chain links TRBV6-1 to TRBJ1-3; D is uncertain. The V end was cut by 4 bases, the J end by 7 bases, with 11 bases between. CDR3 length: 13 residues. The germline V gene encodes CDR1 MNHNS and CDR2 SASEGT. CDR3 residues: CASSAASGNTIYF. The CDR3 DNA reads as TGTGCCAGCAGTGCCGCCAGCGGGAACACCATATATTTT.

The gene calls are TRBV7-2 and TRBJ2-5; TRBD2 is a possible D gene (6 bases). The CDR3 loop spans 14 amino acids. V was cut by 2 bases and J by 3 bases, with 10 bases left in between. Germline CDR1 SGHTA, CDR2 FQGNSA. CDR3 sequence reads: CASSLLRGKETQYF. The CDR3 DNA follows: TGTGCCAGCAGCTTACTACGGGGGAAAGAGACCCAGTACTTC.

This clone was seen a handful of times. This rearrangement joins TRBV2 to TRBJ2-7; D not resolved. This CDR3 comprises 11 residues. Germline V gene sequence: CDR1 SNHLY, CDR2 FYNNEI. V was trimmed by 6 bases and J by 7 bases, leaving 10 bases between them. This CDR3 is CASSGDGEQYF. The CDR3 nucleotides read TGTGCCAGCAGCGGAGACGGAGAGCAGTACTTC.

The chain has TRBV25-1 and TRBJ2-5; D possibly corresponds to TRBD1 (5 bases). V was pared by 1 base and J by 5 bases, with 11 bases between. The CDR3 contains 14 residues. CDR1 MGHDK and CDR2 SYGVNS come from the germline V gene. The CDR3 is CASSEFSPGETQYF. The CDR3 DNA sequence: TGTGCCAGCAGTGAATTCTCACCAGGGGAGACCCAGTACTTC.

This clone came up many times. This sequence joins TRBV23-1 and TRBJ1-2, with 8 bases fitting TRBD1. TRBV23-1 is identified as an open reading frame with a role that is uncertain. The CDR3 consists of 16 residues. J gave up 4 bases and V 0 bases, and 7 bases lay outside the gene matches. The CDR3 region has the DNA TGCGCCAGCAGTCAATCCGACCCTGACAGGGGCTATGGCTACACCTTC. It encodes CASSQSDPDRGYGYTF.

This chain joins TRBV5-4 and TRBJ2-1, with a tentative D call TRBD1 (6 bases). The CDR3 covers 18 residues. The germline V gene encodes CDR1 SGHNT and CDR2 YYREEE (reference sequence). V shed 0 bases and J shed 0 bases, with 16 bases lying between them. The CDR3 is CASSLVFQGPSSYNEQFF. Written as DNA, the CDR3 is TGTGCCAGCAGCTTGGTATTTCAGGGGCCGAGCTCCTACAATGAGCAGTTCTTC. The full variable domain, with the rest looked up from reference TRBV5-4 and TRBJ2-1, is ETGVTQSPTHLIKTRGQQVTLRCSSQSGHNTVSWYQQALGQGPQFIFQYYREEENGRGNFPPRFSGLQFPNYSSELNVNALELDDSALYLCASSLVFQGPSSYNEQFFGPGTRLTVL.